The rows below give T cell receptor beta chains drawn from one sample of a study of beta chain features in type 1 diabetes. Using immunoSEQ multiplex PCR, the repertoire was profiled, and TCRdb retains in-frame clones only, with some absent. This sample yields under 400,000 clones, of which roughly 13% are seen a single time; about 0.018% belongs to the top ten. The sequencing input was naive CD4+ T cells from blood. The receptors were sampled from a young man in good health. Each CDR3 is given with its conserved first and last residue. A D gene is named only where the DNA matches it firmly. The size of a clone is reported for some rows only, either as once, few or many, or as a class for expanded clones.

j_call clone_size d_call v_call cdr3_aa cdr3_nt
TRBJ2-4 many . TRBV18 CASSPAAWTSIEDIQYF TGTGCCAGCTCACCAGCTGCCTGGACATCCATCGAGGACATTCAGTACTTC
TRBJ1-2 few . TRBV5-4 CASSLRSVRHGYTF TGTGCCAGCAGCTTGAGGTCAGTGAGGCATGGCTACACCTTC
TRBJ2-5 few . TRBV7-9 CASSQTSIETQYF TGTGCCAGCAGCCAGACTAGTATTGAGACCCAGTACTTC
TRBJ1-4 few . TRBV15 CATSPRQTGAEKLFF TGTGCCACCAGTCCTAGACAGACCGGAGCGGAAAAACTGTTTTTT
TRBJ1-1 few . TRBV18 CASSPPGREATEAFF TGTGCCAGCTCACCACCGGGCAGGGAGGCGACTGAAGCTTTCTTT
TRBJ2-7 once TRBD1 TRBV18 CASSPNSPGQGYEQYF TGTGCCAGCTCACCGAATTCCCCGGGACAGGGATACGAGCAGTACTTC
TRBJ2-6 once TRBD2 TRBV18 CASLAGTGGSGANVLTF TGTGCCAGCTTGGCCGGGACGGGGGGCTCTGGGGCCAACGTCCTGACTTTC
TRBJ2-5 many . TRBV29-1 CSVAGRRETQYF TGCAGCGTCGCGGGGCGCCGAGAGACCCAGTACTTC
TRBJ2-5 . TRBD2 TRBV18 CASSPSSSGETQYF TGTGCCAGCTCACCGAGCTCTAGCGGGGAGACCCAGTACTTC
TRBJ2-7 . . TRBV5-4 CASSLVPGSAYEQYF TGTGCCAGCAGCTTGGTCCCAGGGTCGGCCTACGAGCAGTACTTC
TRBJ2-7 few TRBD2 TRBV18 CASSPPIRGGEGEQYF TGTGCCAGCTCACCACCGATACGTGGCGGGGAGGGCGAGCAGTACTTC
TRBJ1-2 . . TRBV10-3 CAISESVSNYGYTF TGTGCCATCAGTGAATCGGTCTCTAACTATGGCTACACCTTC
TRBJ1-2 . . TRBV28 CASRPPGSYGYTF TGTGCCAGCAGGCCCCCCGGGAGTTATGGCTACACCTTC
TRBJ2-3 few TRBD2 TRBV4-3 CASSQDTGGRGRVDTQYF TGCGCCAGCAGCCAAGATACAGGCGGGAGAGGGCGAGTGGATACGCAGTATTTT
TRBJ1-5 . . TRBV19 CASSDGGSNQPQHF TGTGCCAGTAGTGATGGGGGGAGCAATCAGCCCCAGCATTTT
TRBJ2-1 few TRBD2 TRBV9 CASSPPGLAGPHNEQFF TGTGCCAGCAGCCCTCCGGGACTAGCGGGCCCCCACAATGAGCAGTTCTTC
TRBJ2-7 . TRBD2 TRBV7-9 CASSWGLAGAYEQYF TGTGCCAGCAGCTGGGGACTAGCGGGAGCGTACGAGCAGTACTTC
TRBJ2-7 few . TRBV7-2 CASSFRAVGGSYEQYF TGTGCCAGCAGCTTCAGGGCCGTCGGCGGTTCCTACGAGCAGTACTTC
TRBJ2-7 few . TRBV19 CASSTQVSTYEQYF TGTGCCAGTAGTACCCAGGTATCTACCTACGAGCAGTACTTC
TRBJ2-3 . TRBD1 TRBV5-4 CASSLDGTANTDTQYF TGTGCCAGCAGCTTGGACGGGACAGCGAACACAGATACGCAGTATTTT
TRBJ2-5 few TRBD1 TRBV5-4 CASSGGQGLQETQYF TGTGCCAGCAGCGGGGGACAGGGGCTCCAAGAGACCCAGTACTTC
TRBJ2-7 few . TRBV28 CASSPPQGYYEQYF TGTGCCAGCAGTCCCCCACAGGGATACTACGAGCAGTACTTC
TRBJ2-3 few TRBD2 TRBV9 CASSVGGTTTDTQYF TGTGCCAGCAGCGTTGGGGGGACTACTACAGATACGCAGTATTTT
TRBJ2-1 few . TRBV4-3 CASSPRLWGVSSYNEQFF TGCGCCAGCAGCCCGAGACTGTGGGGGGTGAGCTCCTACAATGAGCAGTTCTTC
TRBJ2-3 few TRBD2 TRBV19 CASKPRLAGGTGVTDTQYF TGTGCCAGCAAACCTAGACTAGCGGGAGGAACCGGAGTCACAGATACGCAGTATTTT
TRBJ1-1 . . TRBV10-3 CAISDRGSPEAFF TGTGCCATCAGTGACAGGGGATCCCCTGAGGCTTTCTTT
TRBJ1-5 few . TRBV10-3 CAISRDIYNQPQHF TGTGCCATCAGCCGGGACATCTACAATCAGCCCCAGCATTTT
TRBJ2-2 . . TRBV27 CASTLPGLKGTLNTGELFF TGTGCCAGCACTCTCCCGGGACTGAAGGGGACCTTGAACACCGGGGAGCTGTTTTTT
TRBJ2-3 . TRBD2 TRBV7-3 CASSPSSGTSPDTQYF TGTGCCAGCAGCCCAAGCTCCGGGACTAGCCCAGATACGCAGTATTTT
TRBJ1-1 few . TRBV7-2 CASSLGVGVNTEAFF TGTGCCAGCAGCTTAGGTGTAGGGGTGAACACTGAAGCTTTCTTT
TRBJ2-4 few . TRBV20-1 CSASRLNIQYF TGCAGTGCTAGTCGTTTGAACATTCAGTACTTC
TRBJ2-7 few . TRBV28 CASNPGQTYEQYF TGTGCCAGCAATCCGGGACAAACCTACGAGCAGTACTTC
TRBJ1-1 . . TRBV18 CASSPSTENTEAFF TGTGCCAGCTCACCATCCACAGAGAACACTGAAGCTTTCTTT
TRBJ2-7 . . TRBV30 CAWSTGVRYEQYF TGTGCCTGGAGTACGGGAGTGAGGTACGAGCAGTACTTC
TRBJ1-1 few . TRBV25-1 CASIGRGYTEAFF TGTGCCAGCATAGGCAGGGGCTACACTGAAGCTTTCTTT
TRBJ2-7 . . TRBV5-1 CASSPADGFYEQYF TGCGCCAGCAGCCCAGCGGACGGATTCTACGAGCAGTACTTC
TRBJ2-3 . TRBD2 TRBV29-1 CSARTSGSVTDTQYF TGCAGCGCTCGGACTAGCGGGAGTGTTACAGATACGCAGTATTTT
TRBJ2-4 . . TRBV27 CASRKTGSGNIQYF TGTGCCAGCAGAAAAACAGGGTCGGGAAACATTCAGTACTTC
TRBJ2-3 . . TRBV7-2 CASSLSGSTDTQYF TGTGCCAGCAGCCTGAGCGGAAGCACAGATACGCAGTATTTT
TRBJ2-3 few . TRBV4-3 CASSQRGIVADTQYF TGCGCCAGCAGCCAACGGGGGATTGTAGCAGATACGCAGTATTTT
TRBJ2-1 . TRBD2 TRBV19 CASKGLAAGTYNEQFF TGTGCCAGTAAGGGACTAGCGGCCGGCACCTACAATGAGCAGTTCTTC
TRBJ2-7 . TRBD1 TRBV7-9 CASSLAGTVREQYF TGTGCCAGCAGCTTAGCCGGGACAGTACGCGAGCAGTACTTC
TRBJ2-7 . TRBD1 TRBV6-1 CATPRTGGYEQYF TGTGCCACTCCACGGACAGGGGGTTACGAGCAGTACTTC
TRBJ2-3 . TRBD2 TRBV5-6 CASSPIGGGADTQYF TGTGCCAGCAGCCCGATAGGCGGGGGGGCTGATACGCAGTATTTT
TRBJ2-5 . TRBD1 TRBV5-4 CASSKGQGAWETQYF TGTGCCAGCAGCAAGGGACAGGGGGCTTGGGAGACCCAGTACTTC
TRBJ2-7 . TRBD1 TRBV7-6 CASRKGTGGSYEQYF TGTGCCAGCAGGAAAGGGACAGGGGGCTCCTACGAGCAGTACTTC
TRBJ1-1 few . TRBV7-2 CASSRFGGEAFF TGTGCCAGCAGCCGGTTTGGGGGGGAAGCTTTCTTT
TRBJ2-4 . TRBD1 TRBV19 CASSTGQGGTKNIQYF TGTGCCAGTAGTACCGGACAGGGAGGTACCAAAAACATTCAGTACTTC
TRBJ1-3 few . TRBV7-2 CASSSHRVAGNTIYF TGTGCCAGCAGCTCCCACAGGGTAGCAGGAAACACCATATATTTT
TRBJ2-5 few TRBD2 TRBV7-2 CASSLVASGMETQYF TGTGCCAGCAGCTTGGTGGCTAGCGGGATGGAGACCCAGTACTTC
TRBJ2-7 many . TRBV15 CATSRAGGAAEQYF TGTGCCACCAGCAGAGCAGGAGGAGCGGCCGAGCAGTACTTC
TRBJ1-2 . . TRBV14 CASRDSGGSGYTF TGTGCCAGCAGAGACTCGGGGGGCTCTGGCTACACCTTC